Presented here are 24 T cell receptor beta chains from one specimen sequenced in a study of memory CD4+ T cells and cytomegalovirus serostatus. Single viable CD3+CD4+CD8-CD45RO+ cells were sorted as the memory CD4+ T cells. Using immunoSEQ multiplex PCR, the repertoire was profiled, and TCRdb retains in-frame clones only, with some absent. The repertoire includes 50,000 or so clones, around 74% of them detected once, and about 1.1% sits in the top ten. Material for sequencing was memory CD4+ T cells from blood. The receptor set was obtained from an adult in good health and CMV-seropositive.

In this sample, this clone turned up a few times. The gene calls are TRBV10-3 and TRBJ2-2, with a weak D call TRBD1 (5 bases). Trimming cost V 6 bases and J 3 bases, with 11 bases left between them. The germline CDR1 and CDR2 sequences are ENHRY and SYGVKD. This CDR3 has 14 amino acids. CDR3 DNA: TGTGCCATCAGAGCACAGGCTGACACCGGGGAGCTGTTTTTT. Translating it yields CAIRAQADTGELFF.

The chain recombines TRBV25-1 with TRBJ2-7; 9 bases fit TRBD1. Trimming removed 4 bases from V and 9 bases from J; junction bases left unmatched: 13. This CDR3 comprises 15 residues. Looked up from germline, CDR1 is MGHDK and CDR2 is SYGVNS. The CDR3: CASSGRGQGRLRQYF. CDR3 DNA sequence: TGTGCCAGCAGTGGTCGAGGACAGGGGCGACTTAGGCAGTACTTC.

This clone was seen a few times. This chain joins TRBV7-9 and TRBJ1-6; D gene ambiguous. CDR3 length equals 14 residues. CDR1 and CDR2 (germline): SEHNR, FQNEAQ (reference sequence). Trimming took 5 bases from V and 8 from J, leaving 13 bases between them. In DNA form, the CDR3 reads TGTGCCAGCAGCCACCGGGAGAGTTATTCACCCCTCCACTTT. Translated: CASSHRESYSPLHF.

The chain joins TRBV7-2 to TRBJ2-3; D is possibly TRBD1 (5 bases). This CDR3 region has 13 residues. Germline CDR1 SGHTA, CDR2 FQGNSA. The V end was cut by 0 bases, the J end by 4 bases, with 5 bases between. The CDR3 here is CASSLAGPDTQYF. The CDR3 nucleotides are TGTGCCAGCAGCTTAGCGGGGCCAGATACGCAGTATTTT.

V gene TRBV5-1 combines with J gene TRBJ2-3; D is tentatively TRBD1 or TRBD2 (5 bases each). CDR3 size: 15 residues. V lost 0 bases, J lost 2 bases, and 10 bases lay in between. Germline loops: CDR1 SGHRS, CDR2 YFSETQ. The CDR3 DNA sequence: TGCGCCAGCAGCTTGGGGGACCTCTTCACAGATACGCAGTATTTT. Its translation: CASSLGDLFTDTQYF. Full variable domain (missing parts from reference TRBV5-1 and TRBJ2-3): KAGVTQTPRYLIKTRGQQVTLSCSPISGHRSVSWYQQTPGQGLQFLFEYFSETQRNKGNFPGRFSGRQFSNSRSEMNVSTLELGDSALYLCASSLGDLFTDTQYFGPGTRLTVL.

The chain uses TRBV5-6 and TRBJ1-4; TRBD1 matches 8 bases. With V trimmed by 2 bases and J by 4 bases, 1 base remained unmatched. Germline values: CDR1 SGHDT, CDR2 YYEEEE. The CDR3 is 14 residues long. CDR3 sequence: CASSLQGVNEKLFF. CDR3 DNA sequence: TGTGCCAGCAGCTTACAGGGGGTTAATGAAAAACTGTTTTTT.

The V and J genes are TRBV7-9 and TRBJ2-7; D might be TRBD2 (6 bases). Germline CDR1 and CDR2: SEHNR and FQNEAQ (reference sequence). V dropped 1 base and J dropped 1 base, with 8 bases sitting between them. This CDR3 spans 14 amino acids. The CDR3 region is CASSLGTTSYEQYF. The CDR3 nucleotides are TGTGCCAGCAGCTTAGGGACTACATCCTACGAGCAGTACTTC.

The chain has TRBV11-2 and TRBJ1-2; D gene unclear. This CDR3 region has 14 residues. Germline lookup yields CDR1 SGHAT and CDR2 FQNNGV. V lost 5 bases and J 5 bases, leaving 15 bases between the germline ends. The CDR3 nucleotides are TGTGCCAGCAGCCCGGCTGGCCGGAGGTATGGCTACACCTTC. Encoded protein: CASSPAGRRYGYTF.

The genes are TRBV11-3 and TRBJ1-1; a possible D gene is TRBD1 (5 bases). Germline V CDR1 and CDR2: SGHNT, YENEEA. The CDR3 has 14 residues. V dropped 5 bases and J dropped 4 bases, with 14 bases sitting between them. This CDR3 reads CASSRRGLGTEAFF. CDR3 sequence (DNA): TGTGCCAGCAGCCGTCGGGGGTTGGGCACTGAAGCTTTCTTT.

The V gene is TRBV19, the J gene TRBJ1-5; tentatively, D is TRBD1 (5 bases). This CDR3 region has 15 residues. Germline CDR1 LNHDA, CDR2 SQIVND (reference sequence). The V end lost 5 bases, the J end lost 4 bases, and 15 bases lay between the germline ends. The CDR3 DNA reads as TGTGCCAGTAGTGGAAGCACGGGGGGGAATCAGCCCCAGCATTTT. Residues: CASSGSTGGNQPQHF. Variable domain in full (rest from reference TRBV19 and TRBJ1-5): DGGITQSPKYLFRKEGQNVTLSCEQNLNHDAMYWYRQDPGQGLRLIYYSQIVNDFQKGDIAEGYSVSREKKESFPLTVTSAQKNPTAFYLCASSGSTGGNQPQHFGDGTRLSIL.

This clone appeared once. V usage is TRBV5-6 and J usage is TRBJ1-4, with D possibly being TRBD1 (6 bases). The germline V gene encodes CDR1 SGHDT and CDR2 YYEEEE. Between the trimmed V and J ends, which lost 7 bases and 4 bases, there was a span of 11 bases. This CDR3 is 13 amino acids long. CDR3 coding DNA: TGTGCCAGCGAGAAGGGGGTTAATGAAAAACTGTTTTTT. It encodes CASEKGVNEKLFF.

CDR3: CASTRGAGVYEQYF. The CDR3 DNA reads as TGTGCCAGCACCCGGGGCGCCGGGGTTTACGAGCAGTACTTC. J is TRBJ2-7 and V is TRBV11-2; D tentatively fits TRBD1 or TRBD2 (5 bases each). The V gene's germline CDR1 is SGHAT and CDR2 FQNNGV. The V end was cut by 7 bases, the J end by 4 bases, with 17 bases between. This CDR3 has 14 amino acids.

The chain combines TRBV4-2 with TRBJ2-1, with 8 bases fitting TRBD1. J lost 5 bases, V lost 1 base, and 7 bases had no gene match. Looked up from germline, CDR1 is LGHNA and CDR2 is YNFKEQ. This CDR3 comprises 16 residues. CDR3 sequence reads: CASSQGDRGGHNEQFF. The CDR3 coding sequence is TGTGCCAGCAGCCAAGGCGACAGGGGCGGGCACAATGAGCAGTTCTTC.

The gene calls are TRBV6-5 and TRBJ1-6, with a possible D match to TRBD1 (5 bases). In germline, CDR1 is MNHEY, CDR2 SVGAGI. V dropped 2 bases and J dropped 3 bases, with 11 bases sitting between them. The CDR3 has 16 amino acids. Here the CDR3 DNA reads TGTGCCAGCAGTTACCTGGGGGAGGGCTATAATTCACCCCTCCACTTT. The encoded protein is CASSYLGEGYNSPLHF.

This chain links TRBV5-1 with TRBJ2-3; 10 bases fit TRBD2. J lost 4 bases, V lost 1 base, and 6 bases had no gene match. CDR3 size: 16 residues. Germline loops: CDR1 SGHRS, CDR2 YFSETQ. CDR3 bases: TGCGCCAGCAGCTTGAGAGTAGCGGGGGGCTCAGATACGCAGTATTTT. Translated: CASSLRVAGGSDTQYF. The complete variable domain, with remaining parts taken from reference TRBV5-1 and TRBJ2-3, reads KAGVTQTPRYLIKTRGQQVTLSCSPISGHRSVSWYQQTPGQGLQFLFEYFSETQRNKGNFPGRFSGRQFSNSRSEMNVSTLELGDSALYLCASSLRVAGGSDTQYFGPGTRLTVL.

This clone turned up a few times. V and J are TRBV4-3 and TRBJ1-6; D possibly corresponds to TRBD1 (5 bases). The CDR3 totals 15 residues. V dropped 5 bases and J dropped 6 bases, with 14 bases sitting between them. Germline V gives CDR1 LGHNA, CDR2 YSLEER. CDR3: CASSLSGTSNSPLHF. CDR3 in DNA: TGCGCCAGCAGCTTATCCGGGACGAGTAATTCACCCCTCCACTTT.

The chain has TRBV7-3 and TRBJ1-1; weak D call: TRBD1 (6 bases). Germline V CDR1 and CDR2: SGHTA, FQGTGA. The CDR3 consists of 13 residues. V gave up 1 base and J gave up 6 bases, with 9 bases separating them. The DNA of the CDR3 is TGTGCCAGCAGCTTAATCAGGGGTCCTGAAGCTTTCTTT. This sequence encodes CASSLIRGPEAFF.

DNA of the CDR3: TGTGCCAGCAGCTCGGACAGGGGCACTGAAGCTTTCTTT. Translating gives CASSSDRGTEAFF. The chain has TRBV5-5 and TRBJ1-1; 9 nucleotides align to TRBD1. J gave up 4 bases and V 3 bases, and 1 base lay outside the gene matches. The CDR3 is 13 amino acids. Germline CDR1 reads SGHKS; CDR2 reads YYEKEE (reference sequence).

The V and J genes are TRBV7-9 and TRBJ1-1; 9 bases are a match to TRBD1. With 4 bases clipped from V and 0 bases from J, the junction kept 3 bases outside the gene matches. Germline V gene sequence: CDR1 SEHNR, CDR2 FQNEAQ (reference sequence). The CDR3 spans 15 residues. CDR3 sequence: CASSWGQGLNTEAFF. The CDR3 nucleotides read TGTGCCAGCAGCTGGGGACAGGGATTGAACACTGAAGCTTTCTTT. The full variable domain, with the rest looked up from reference TRBV7-9 and TRBJ1-1, is DTGVSQNPRHKITKRGQNVTFRCDPISEHNRLYWYRQTLGQGPEFLTYFQNEAQLEKSRLLSDRFSAERPKGSFSTLEIQRTEQGDSAMYLCASSWGQGLNTEAFFGQGTRLTVV.

The V gene is TRBV18, the J gene TRBJ2-3; D may correspond to TRBD1 or TRBD2 (7 bases each). The CDR3 extends over 18 amino acids. Germline CDR1 reads KGHSH; CDR2 reads LQKENI. V lost 3 bases to trimming and J lost 0 bases, with 19 bases between them. This CDR3 reads CASSPLGQAGGSTDTQYF. In DNA, the CDR3 is TGTGCCAGCTCACCCCTTGGACAGGCCGGGGGGAGCACAGATACGCAGTATTTT.

The chain couples TRBV10-1 to TRBJ2-7; D may be TRBD1 or TRBD2 (5 bases each). V lost 1 base, J lost 5 bases, and 9 bases lay in between. CDR1 and CDR2 (germline): WNHNN, SYGVQD (reference sequence). The CDR3 sequence is 13 residues long. The CDR3 reads CASSELGVNEQYF. The CDR3 DNA follows: TGCGCCAGCAGTGAGTTGGGGGTGAACGAGCAGTACTTC.

The chain couples TRBV2 to TRBJ1-4, with 7 nucleotides matching TRBD1. The J segment lost 8 bases and the V segment lost 5 bases, leaving 5 bases of the junction unmatched. Germline lookup yields CDR1 SNHLY and CDR2 FYNNEI. This CDR3 is 13 amino acids long. The CDR3 is CASSNRGGEKLFF. The CDR3 nucleotides are TGTGCCAGCAGTAACAGGGGTGGCGAAAAACTGTTTTTT.

The chain uses TRBV9 and TRBJ2-1; TRBD1 or TRBD2 may be the D gene (5 bases each). Germline loops: CDR1 SGDLS, CDR2 YYNGEE. Trimming stripped 0 bases from V and 2 bases from J, with 12 bases between. This CDR3 is built from 16 residues. The CDR3: CASSVALRGTYNEQFF. In DNA form, the CDR3 reads TGTGCCAGCAGCGTAGCTCTCCGGGGCACCTACAATGAGCAGTTCTTC.

Concerning this clone itself: The sample carries other DNA sequences with the same CDR3. The J gene is TRBJ2-5, the V gene TRBV14; the D gene could be TRBD1 or TRBD2 (5 bases each). Germline-derived CDR1 and CDR2 are SGHDN and FVKESK. With 7 bases removed from V and 5 bases from J, the gap between germline ends came to 11 bases. The CDR3 contains 12 residues. Here the CDR3 DNA reads TGTGCCAGCAACCGGGGCGGGGAGACCCAGTACTTC. This codes for CASNRGGETQYF.